These 20 T cell receptor beta chains were sequenced from one sample in a study of blood T cell repertoires in COVID-19. Assay: immunoSEQ multiplex PCR; the TCRdb copy retains only in-frame clones and omits some. The sample lists about 200,000 clones; roughly 76% were seen once. The sequenced material came from peripheral blood. The origin of the receptors is a human donor in a cohort sampled during active COVID-19.

A remark on this clone: The DNA is left out, because the CDR3 cannot be placed on it with certainty; the CDR3 is given as TCRdb lists it. This chain links TRBV7-9 with TRBJ2-1; TRBD2, the table's D call, lacks a check against the DNA. The germline V gene has CDR1 SEHNR and CDR2 FQNEAQ (reference sequence). 14 amino acids form the CDR3, both terminal residues included. Here the CDR3 reads CASSYPWGAGSEFF.

This clone was recorded a few times. The gene calls are TRBV27 and TRBJ1-2; the match to TRBD1 covers 8 bases. Germline assignment: CDR1 MNHEY and CDR2 SMNVEV (reference sequence). After removal of 5 bases from V and 4 bases from J, the junction contained 9 bases not matched to a gene. The CDR3 is 15 amino acids. The CDR3, as DNA: TGTGCCAGCAGTACAATCGGGCAGGGGGCCTATGGCTACACCTTC. It yields the protein CASSTIGQGAYGYTF.

V usage is TRBV10-3 and J usage is TRBJ2-7; 9 bases fit TRBD1. The germline gives CDR1 ENHRY, CDR2 SYGVKD. Trimming took 9 bases from V and 5 from J; bases not matched to a gene: 11. The CDR3 runs 14 residues. The CDR3, as DNA: TGTGCCATAAAAGGGGCGGACAGGGGCCACGAGCAGTACTTC. It specifies CAIKGADRGHEQYF.

The chain joins TRBV7-3 to TRBJ1-5; 11 bases are a match to TRBD1. The germline gives CDR1 SGHTA, CDR2 FQGTGA. Trimming removed 5 bases from V and 4 bases from J; junction bases left unmatched: 4. This CDR3 spans 15 amino acids. CDR3 DNA: TGTGCCAGCAGCGGAGGACAGGGGGCGAATCAGCCCCAGCATTTT. Protein product: CASSGGQGANQPQHF.

As for this clone: Other nucleotide sequences from this sample produce the same CDR3. The J gene is TRBJ1-2, the V gene TRBV19; 8 bases are shared with TRBD1. Per germline, CDR1 LNHDA and CDR2 SQIVND (reference sequence). The CDR3 sequence is 14 residues long. The junction had 6 bases not matched to a gene; V was cut back by 3 bases and J by 6 bases. The CDR3 coding sequence is TGTGCCAGTAGTATCCGAGGACAGGGTAATGGCTACACCTTC. Translated: CASSIRGQGNGYTF.

This chain uses TRBV5-8 with TRBJ2-3; 11 bases map to TRBD1. Germline lookup yields CDR1 SGHTS and CDR2 YDEGEE. The CDR3 has 16 residues. Unmatched junction bases numbered 6, after V lost 4 bases and J lost 2 bases. CDR3 loop: CASSTGTGGPTDTQYF. CDR3 in DNA: TGTGCCAGCAGCACCGGGACAGGGGGGCCCACAGATACGCAGTATTTT.

This chain links TRBV4-3 with TRBJ1-2; TRBD1 matches at 8 bases. CDR3 size: 15 residues. Germline V gene data show CDR1 as LGHNA and CDR2 as YSLEER. V shed 2 bases and J 6 bases; nucleotides not matched to a gene: 8. In DNA, the CDR3 is TGCGCCAGCAGCCAACACAGGGGGAGGGCTGATGGCTACACCTTC. Translated: CASSQHRGRADGYTF.

In regard to this clone: The germline gene is not matched at one end of the junction; a read error may be the cause. V usage is TRBV6-5 and J usage is TRBJ2-2; tentative D call: TRBD1 (5 bases). There are 13 residues in the CDR3. The germline V gene has CDR1 MNHEY and CDR2 SVGAGI. The CDR3, as DNA: TGTGCCAGCAGCAGGGTGAACGCCGGGGAGCTGTTTTTT. Translation gives CASSRVNAGELFF.

The V call is TRBV5-4, the J call TRBJ2-1; a possible D gene is TRBD1 (5 bases). Trimming shortened V by 0 bases and J by 3 bases, and 10 bases separated the two germline ends. CDR1 is SGHNT, CDR2 YYREEE, per germline (reference sequence). The CDR3 runs to 15 residues. The DNA for the CDR3 is TGTGCCAGCAGCTTGGATCAGGGTAACTACAATGAGCAGTTCTTC. As protein: CASSLDQGNYNEQFF.

The genes are TRBV7-9 and TRBJ1-5; no definite D call. V was clipped by 4 bases and J by 7 bases, with 8 bases between them. The germline gives CDR1 SEHNR, CDR2 FQNEAQ (reference sequence). This CDR3 spans 12 amino acids. In DNA, the CDR3 is TGTGCCAGCAGCTCTGACACCCAGCCCCAGCATTTT. As protein: CASSSDTQPQHF.

The V call is TRBV6-5, the J call TRBJ1-1; 9 nucleotides agree with TRBD1. The CDR3 totals 14 residues. V dropped 8 bases and J dropped 6; count of bases not matched to a gene: 10. Germline CDR1 reads MNHEY; CDR2 reads SVGAGI. The CDR3 loop reads CASCTQGAFSEAFF. The CDR3 coding sequence is TGTGCCAGCTGCACACAGGGGGCGTTCTCTGAAGCTTTCTTT.

V usage is TRBV6-1 and J usage is TRBJ1-4; tentatively, D is TRBD1 (5 bases). Trimming took 0 bases from V and 7 from J, leaving 12 bases between them. The V gene's germline CDR1 is MNHNS and CDR2 SASEGT. There are 15 residues in the CDR3. The CDR3 protein is CASSEARRAFEKLFF. The CDR3 nucleotides read TGTGCCAGCAGTGAAGCGCGCAGGGCGTTTGAAAAACTGTTTTTT.

This chain uses TRBV9 with TRBJ1-1; TRBD1 matches at 7 bases. The V gene's germline CDR1 is SGDLS and CDR2 YYNGEE. The CDR3 has 14 residues. Trimming cost V 2 bases and J 6 bases; bases outside gene matches: 7. DNA of the CDR3: TGTGCCAGCAGCGTCGCCGACAGGGTCGCTGAAGCTTTCTTT. Translating it yields CASSVADRVAEAFF.

This chain links TRBV10-2 with TRBJ2-7; weak D call: TRBD1 (6 bases). This CDR3 has 14 amino acids. V lost 5 bases to trimming and J lost 0 bases, with 11 bases between them. Per the germline V gene, CDR1 is WSHSY and CDR2 is SAAADI. DNA of the CDR3: TGCGCCAGCAGTTGGACAGCTAGCTCCTACGAGCAGTACTTC. Amino acid sequence: CASSWTASSYEQYF.

This clone was detected only once. The DNA for the CDR3 is TGTGCCAGCAGCCAGACTAGCGGGCCGAACCAAGAGACCCAGTACTTC. It encodes CASSQTSGPNQETQYF. The V and J genes are TRBV6-2 or TRBV6-3 and TRBJ2-5; 10 bases line up with TRBD2. The CDR3 contains 16 residues. J was trimmed by 0 bases and V by 6 bases; bases with no gene match: 7. Germline CDR1 MNHEY, CDR2 SVGEGT.

As DNA, the CDR3 is TGTGCCAGCAGCTTAGCTCCAGGGATCAGCGAGCAGTACTTC. As protein: CASSLAPGISEQYF. The V and J genes are TRBV7-2 and TRBJ2-7, with D possibly being TRBD1 (5 bases). The CDR3 loop spans 14 amino acids. CDR1 is SGHTA and CDR2 is FQGNSA in the germline V gene. V was cut by 0 bases and J by 6 bases, with 12 bases left in between. Full variable domain (outside the CDR3, taken from reference TRBV7-2 and TRBJ2-7): GAGVSQSPSNKVTEKGKDVELRCDPISGHTALYWYRQSLGQGLEFLIYFQGNSAPDKSGLPSDRFSAERTGGSVSTLTIQRTQQEDSAVYLCASSLAPGISEQYFGPGTRLTVT.

DNA for the CDR3: TGTGCCAGCAGTTGGCAGCGTCGGACTGAAGCTTTCTTT. Its translation is CASSWQRRTEAFF. The chain employs TRBV28 and TRBJ1-1; D is undetermined. Germline V gives CDR1 MDHEN, CDR2 SYDVKM. The V end lost 4 bases, the J end lost 5 bases, and 11 bases lay between the germline ends. The CDR3 has 13 residues.

This chain joins TRBV27 and TRBJ2-2; 10 nucleotides align to TRBD2. The CDR3 sequence is 14 residues long. V dropped 6 bases and J dropped 8; count of bases not matched to a gene: 6. CDR1 and CDR2 (germline): MNHEY, SMNVEV (reference sequence). The CDR3 DNA is TGTGCCAGCAGGACCACTAGCGGGATAGGGGAGCTGTTTTTT. Residues: CASRTTSGIGELFF.

The chain uses TRBV6-1 and TRBJ1-2, with D perhaps matching TRBD1 (5 bases). The CDR3 has 16 residues. In germline, CDR1 is MNHNS, CDR2 SASEGT. Trimming took off 1 base at V and 0 bases at J, with 12 bases between the two ends. Written as DNA, the CDR3 is TGTGCCAGCAGTGAAGTTGGTGGGGCGACTAACTATGGCTACACCTTC. As protein: CASSEVGGATNYGYTF.

This sequence joins TRBV7-2 and TRBJ2-7; D may be TRBD2 (5 bases). The CDR3 covers 13 residues. CDR1 SGHTA and CDR2 FQGNSA come from the germline V gene. Trimming took 3 bases from V and 5 from J, leaving 11 bases between them. The CDR3 loop reads CASSFGGLHEQYF. For the CDR3, the DNA is TGTGCCAGCAGCTTTGGCGGGTTGCACGAGCAGTACTTC.